This T cell receptor beta chain was recovered during a study of blood T cell repertoires in COVID-19. Data came from immunoSEQ multiplex PCR; TCRdb stores just in-frame clones and leaves some out. There are a few hundred thousand clones in the sample; less than 95% occur only once, and 0.55% to 0.75% lies in the top ten. This CDR3 is 14 amino acids long. V dropped 5 bases and J dropped 8; count of bases not matched to a gene: 6. CDR1 KGHSH and CDR2 LQKENI come from the germline V gene. The origin of this receptor is a man in his late teens or twenties who had recovered from COVID-19. Specimen: PBMCs or T cells enriched from blood (not recorded which). This chain uses TRBV18 with TRBJ1-2, with TRBD1 matching over 12 bases. The CDR3 here is CASSAGQGARGYTF. CDR3 sequence (DNA): TGTGCCAGCTCAGCGGGACAGGGGGCGCGAGGCTACACCTTC.